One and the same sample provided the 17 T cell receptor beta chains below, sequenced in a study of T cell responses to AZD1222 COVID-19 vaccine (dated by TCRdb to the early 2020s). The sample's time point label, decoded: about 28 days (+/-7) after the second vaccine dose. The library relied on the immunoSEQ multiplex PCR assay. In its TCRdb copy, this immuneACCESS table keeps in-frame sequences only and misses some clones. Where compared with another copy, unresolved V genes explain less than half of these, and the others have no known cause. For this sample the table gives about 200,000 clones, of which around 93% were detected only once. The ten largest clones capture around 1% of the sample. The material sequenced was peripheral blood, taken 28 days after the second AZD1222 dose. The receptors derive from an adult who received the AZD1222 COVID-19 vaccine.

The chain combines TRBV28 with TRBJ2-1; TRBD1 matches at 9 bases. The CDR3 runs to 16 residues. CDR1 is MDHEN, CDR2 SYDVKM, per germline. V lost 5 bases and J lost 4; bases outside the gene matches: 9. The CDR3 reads CASSAPRDRAYNEQFF. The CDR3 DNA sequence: TGTGCCAGCAGTGCACCCCGGGACAGGGCATACAATGAGCAGTTCTTC.

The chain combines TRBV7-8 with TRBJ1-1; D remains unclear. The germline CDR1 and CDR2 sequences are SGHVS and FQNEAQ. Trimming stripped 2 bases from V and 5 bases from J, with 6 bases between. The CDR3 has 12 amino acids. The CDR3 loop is CASSLRGTEAFF. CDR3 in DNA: TGTGCCAGCAGCTTACGTGGGACTGAAGCTTTCTTT. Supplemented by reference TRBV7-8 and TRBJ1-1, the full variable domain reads GAGVSQSPRYKVAKRGQDVALRCDPISGHVSLFWYQQALGQGPEFLTYFQNEAQLDKSGLPSDRFFAERPEGSVSTLKIQRTQQEDSAVYLCASSLRGTEAFFGQGTRLTVV.

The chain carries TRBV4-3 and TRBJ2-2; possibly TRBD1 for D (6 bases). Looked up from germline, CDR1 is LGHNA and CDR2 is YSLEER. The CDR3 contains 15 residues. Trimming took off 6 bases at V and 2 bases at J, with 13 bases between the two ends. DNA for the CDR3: TGCGCCAGCAGTCTTCGGACAGCCAACACCGGGGAGCTGTTTTTT. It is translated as CASSLRTANTGELFF.

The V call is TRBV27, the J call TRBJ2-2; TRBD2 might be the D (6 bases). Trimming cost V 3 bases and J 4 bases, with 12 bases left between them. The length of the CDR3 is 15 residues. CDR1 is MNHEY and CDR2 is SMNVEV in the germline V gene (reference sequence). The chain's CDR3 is CASSFGGSVTGELFF. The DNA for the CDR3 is TGTGCCAGCAGTTTCGGGGGTTCGGTCACCGGGGAGCTGTTTTTT.

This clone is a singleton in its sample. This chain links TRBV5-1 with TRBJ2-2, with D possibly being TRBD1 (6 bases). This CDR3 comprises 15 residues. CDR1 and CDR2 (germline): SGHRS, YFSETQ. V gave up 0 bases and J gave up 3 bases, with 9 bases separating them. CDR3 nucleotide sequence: TGCGCCAGCAGCTTGGACAGGGCGGACACCGGGGAGCTGTTTTTT. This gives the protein CASSLDRADTGELFF.

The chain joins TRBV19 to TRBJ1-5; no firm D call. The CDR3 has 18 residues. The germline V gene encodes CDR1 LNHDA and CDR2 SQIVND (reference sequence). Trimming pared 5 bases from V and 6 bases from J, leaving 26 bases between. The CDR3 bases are TGTGCCAGTAGTTTCGCGATCTCAAGGTCATGGGTGTTTCAGCCCCAGCATTTT. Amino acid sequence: CASSFAISRSWVFQPQHF.

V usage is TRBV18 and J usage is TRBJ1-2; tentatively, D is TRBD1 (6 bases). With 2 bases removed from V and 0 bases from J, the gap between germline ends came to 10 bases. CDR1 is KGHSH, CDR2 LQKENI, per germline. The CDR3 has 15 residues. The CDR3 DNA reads TGTGCCAGCTCACCAATGCAGGGGTCTAACTATGGCTACACCTTC. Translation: CASSPMQGSNYGYTF.

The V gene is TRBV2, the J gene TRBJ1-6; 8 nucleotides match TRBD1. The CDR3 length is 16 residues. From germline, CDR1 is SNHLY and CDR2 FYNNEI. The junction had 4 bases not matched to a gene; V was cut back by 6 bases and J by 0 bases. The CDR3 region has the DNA TGTGCCAGCAGGGACAGGGTAGACTCCTATAATTCACCCCTCCACTTT. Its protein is CASRDRVDSYNSPLHF. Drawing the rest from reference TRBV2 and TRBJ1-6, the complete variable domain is EPEVTQTPSHQVTQMGQEVILRCVPISNHLYFYWYRQILGQKVEFLVSFYNNEISEKSEIFDDQFSVERPDGSNFTLKIRSTKLEDSAMYFCASRDRVDSYNSPLHFGNGTRLTVT.

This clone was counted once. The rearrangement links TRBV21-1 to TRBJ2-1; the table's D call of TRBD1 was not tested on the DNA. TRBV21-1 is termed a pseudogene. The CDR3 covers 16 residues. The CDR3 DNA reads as TGTGCCAGCAGCAAAGTAAGGCAGGGGGCCTCCAATGAGCAGTTCTTC. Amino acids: CASSKVRQGASNEQFF.

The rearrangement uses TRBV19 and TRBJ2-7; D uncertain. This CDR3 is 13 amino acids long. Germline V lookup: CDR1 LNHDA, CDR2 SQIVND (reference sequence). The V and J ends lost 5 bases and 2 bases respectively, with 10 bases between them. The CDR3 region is CASSPTGTYEQYF. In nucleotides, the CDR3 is TGTGCCAGTAGTCCCACGGGCACCTACGAGCAGTACTTC.

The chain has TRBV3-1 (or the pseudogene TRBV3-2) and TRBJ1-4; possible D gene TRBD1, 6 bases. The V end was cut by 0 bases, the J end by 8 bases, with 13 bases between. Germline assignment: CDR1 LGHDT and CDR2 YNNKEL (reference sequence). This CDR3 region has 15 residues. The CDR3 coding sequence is TGTGCCAGCAGCCAAGATTCGACAGGTCGGGAAAAACTGTTTTTT. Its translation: CASSQDSTGREKLFF.

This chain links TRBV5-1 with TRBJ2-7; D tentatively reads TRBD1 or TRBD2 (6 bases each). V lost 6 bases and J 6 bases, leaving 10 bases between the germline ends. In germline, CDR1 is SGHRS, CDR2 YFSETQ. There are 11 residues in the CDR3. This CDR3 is CASKWGAEQYF. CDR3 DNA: TGCGCCAGCAAATGGGGGGCCGAGCAGTACTTC. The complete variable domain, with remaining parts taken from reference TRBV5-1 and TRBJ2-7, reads KAGVTQTPRYLIKTRGQQVTLSCSPISGHRSVSWYQQTPGQGLQFLFEYFSETQRNKGNFPGRFSGRQFSNSRSEMNVSTLELGDSALYLCASKWGAEQYFGPGTRLTVT.

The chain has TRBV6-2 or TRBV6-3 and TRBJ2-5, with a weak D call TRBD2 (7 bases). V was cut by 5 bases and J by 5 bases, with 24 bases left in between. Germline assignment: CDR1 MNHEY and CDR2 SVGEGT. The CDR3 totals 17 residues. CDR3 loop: CASSLPLVGGPYETQYF. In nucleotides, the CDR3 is TGTGCCAGCAGTCTTCCCCTTGTGGGGGGGCCGTATGAGACCCAGTACTTC.

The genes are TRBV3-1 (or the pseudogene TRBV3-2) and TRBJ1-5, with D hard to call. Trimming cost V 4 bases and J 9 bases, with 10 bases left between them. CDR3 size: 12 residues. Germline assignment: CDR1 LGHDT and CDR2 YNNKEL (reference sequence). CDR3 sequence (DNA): TGTGCCAGCAGCCGGGCCACTGGGCCCCAGCATTTT. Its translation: CASSRATGPQHF.

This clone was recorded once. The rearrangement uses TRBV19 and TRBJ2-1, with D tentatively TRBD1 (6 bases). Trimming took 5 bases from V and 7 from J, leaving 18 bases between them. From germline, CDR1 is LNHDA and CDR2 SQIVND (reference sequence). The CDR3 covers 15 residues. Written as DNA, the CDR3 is TGTGCCAGTAGTGATGATTACCTAAGGGGGAATGAGCAGTTCTTC. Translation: CASSDDYLRGNEQFF.

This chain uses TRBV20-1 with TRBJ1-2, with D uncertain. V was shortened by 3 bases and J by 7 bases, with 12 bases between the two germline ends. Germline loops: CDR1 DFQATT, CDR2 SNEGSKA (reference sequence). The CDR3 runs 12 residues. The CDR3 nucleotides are TGCAGTGCTAGTTCGGATGATCCTGGCTACACCTTC. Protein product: CSASSDDPGYTF.

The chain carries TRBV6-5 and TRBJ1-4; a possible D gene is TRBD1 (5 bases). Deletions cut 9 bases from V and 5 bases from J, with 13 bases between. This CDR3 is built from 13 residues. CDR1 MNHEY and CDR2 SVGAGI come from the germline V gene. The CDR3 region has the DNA TGTGCCAGTCACAGGTATCAGAATGAAAAACTGTTTTTT. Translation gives CASHRYQNEKLFF.